This T cell receptor beta chain was sequenced for a study of blood T cell repertoires in COVID-19. Study overall: Samples taken during acute and convalescent COVID-19 were collected in the United States, Italy and Spain. T cells, B-cell-depleted T cells, or PBMCs supplied cDNA or gDNA.

The CDR3 runs 16 residues. Germline lookup yields CDR1 SGHRS and CDR2 YFSETQ. V dropped 4 bases and J dropped 2; count of bases not matched to a gene: 10. Study processing details: Reference gene primer amplification in the assay estimated nucleated cell counts. Assay used: immunoSEQ multiplex PCR; TCRdb lists only in-frame clones, some missing. V and J calls and clone size follow that table, whereas D and trimming were derived from the DNA. The table has about 200,000 clones, about nine tenths seen once. The sample consisted of peripheral blood. This chain connects TRBV5-1 to TRBJ2-5; 8 positions agree with TRBD2. The receptor was derived from a man aged 18 to 30 with active or convalescent COVID-19. For the CDR3, the DNA is TGCGCCAGCAGCCCCCAACCGGGACTAGTGCAAGAGACCCAGTACTTC. Translating gives CASSPQPGLVQETQYF.